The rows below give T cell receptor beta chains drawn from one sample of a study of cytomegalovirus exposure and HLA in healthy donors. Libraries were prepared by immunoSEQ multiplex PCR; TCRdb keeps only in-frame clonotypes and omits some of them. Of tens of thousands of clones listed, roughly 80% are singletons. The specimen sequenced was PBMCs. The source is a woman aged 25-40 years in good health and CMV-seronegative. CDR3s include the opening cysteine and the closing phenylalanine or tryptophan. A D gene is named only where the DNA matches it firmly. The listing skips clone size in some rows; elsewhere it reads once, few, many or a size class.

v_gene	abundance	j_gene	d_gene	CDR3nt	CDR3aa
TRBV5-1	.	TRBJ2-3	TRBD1	TGCGCCAGCAGCTTAGGGACAGGCACAGATACGCAGTATTTT	CASSLGTGTDTQYF
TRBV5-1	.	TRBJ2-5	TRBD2	TGCGCCAGCAGCTTGGAACCGACGGGGGGGCCTCGAGAGACCCAGTACTTC	CASSLEPTGGPRETQYF
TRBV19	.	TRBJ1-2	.	TGTGCCAGTAGTATAGATCATTTCTGGCAGGGCCAGTCGAAGTATGGCTACACCTTC	CASSIDHFWQGQSKYGYTF
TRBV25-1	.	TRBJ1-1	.	TGTGCCAGCGGGGAGGCTGAAGCTTTCTTT	CASGEAEAFF
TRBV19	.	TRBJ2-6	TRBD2	TGTGCCAGTAGTCCTAGCGGGGGCCTTCCTATCTCTGGGGCCAACGTCCTGACTTTC	CASSPSGGLPISGANVLTF
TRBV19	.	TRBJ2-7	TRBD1	TGTGCCAGTAGTCTTGGGACAGGGAGCTACGAGCAGTACTTC	CASSLGTGSYEQYF
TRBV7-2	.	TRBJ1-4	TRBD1	TGTGCCAGCAGCGCCACGACAGGGGAAAAACTGTTTTTT	CASSATTGEKLFF
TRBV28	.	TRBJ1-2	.	TGTGCCAGCAGACTACGGGGGGTGGCTAACTATGGCTACACCTTC	CASRLRGVANYGYTF
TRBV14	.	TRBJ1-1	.	TGTGCCAGCAGCGTGCAGGAGGGGCTGAACACTGAAGCTTTCTTT	CASSVQEGLNTEAFF
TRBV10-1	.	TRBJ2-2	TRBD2	TGCGCCAGCAGTTCCAGCGGGGATACCGGGGAGCTGTTTTTT	CASSSSGDTGELFF
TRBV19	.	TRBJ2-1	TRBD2	TGTGCCAGTAGTTTGGCGGGGGGGCAGGTTGAGCAGTTCTTC	CASSLAGGQVEQFF
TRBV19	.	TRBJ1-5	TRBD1	TGTGCCACCGGACAGGGGTACGGCAATCAGCCCCAGCATTTT	CATGQGYGNQPQHF
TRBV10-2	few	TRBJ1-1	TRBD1	TGCGCCGGAGGGGGCTGGAACACTGAAGCTTTCTTT	CAGGGWNTEAFF
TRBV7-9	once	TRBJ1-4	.	TGTGCCAGCAGCTTTCAGTCGTCAGGGAGGAATAATGAAAAACTGTTTTTT	CASSFQSSGRNNEKLFF
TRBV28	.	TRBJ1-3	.	TGTGCCAGCAGTTATAATCGGTGGGGGCTCGCGGGAAACACCATATATTTT	CASSYNRWGLAGNTIYF
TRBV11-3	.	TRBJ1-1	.	TGTGCCAGCAGCTTAGGAGCTGGGAACACTGAAGCTTTCTTT	CASSLGAGNTEAFF
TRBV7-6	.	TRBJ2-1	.	TGTGCCAGCAGCTTACGTGGGGGGGCCGATGAGCAGTTCTTC	CASSLRGGADEQFF
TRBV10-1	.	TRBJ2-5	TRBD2	TGCGCCAGCAGTGAGTCAAGCCTAGCGGGGGGTGAGACCCAGTACTTC	CASSESSLAGGETQYF
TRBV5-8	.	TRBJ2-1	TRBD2	TGTGCCAGCACGCGGGGGGACACCCTATACAATGAGCAGTTCTTC	CASTRGDTLYNEQFF
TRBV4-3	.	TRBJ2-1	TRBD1	TGCGCCAGCAGCCGAGAAGTGGGACAGGGTTTCGATGAGCAGTTCTTC	CASSREVGQGFDEQFF
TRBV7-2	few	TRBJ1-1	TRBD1	TGTGCCAGCAGCCTCCGGGACAGGGATGAAGCTTTCTTT	CASSLRDRDEAFF
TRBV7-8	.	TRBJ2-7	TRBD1	TGTGCCAGCAGCCAATGGGACAGGGGTACAGAGCAGTACTTC	CASSQWDRGTEQYF
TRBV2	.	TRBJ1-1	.	TGTGCCAGCACGGGGGTGAGGACTGAAGCTTTCTTT	CASTGVRTEAFF
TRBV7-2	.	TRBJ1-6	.	TGTGCCAGCAGCGCTGGGACAACTTATAATTCACCCCTCCACTTT	CASSAGTTYNSPLHF
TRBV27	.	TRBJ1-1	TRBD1	TGTGCCAGCAGTCAACAGGGGAGCCCTGAAGCTTTCTTT	CASSQQGSPEAFF
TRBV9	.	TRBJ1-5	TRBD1	TGTGCCAGCAGCCCTAACCCGACAGGGCCTCAGCCCCAGCATTTT	CASSPNPTGPQPQHF
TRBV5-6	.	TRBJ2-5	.	TGTGCCAGCAGCTTGTTTCTCCGGGGGAGGGAGACCCAGTACTTC	CASSLFLRGRETQYF
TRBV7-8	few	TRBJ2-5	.	TGTGCCAGCAGCTCAGCGAGGTTTGGCCCTAGAGAGACCCAGTACTTC	CASSSARFGPRETQYF
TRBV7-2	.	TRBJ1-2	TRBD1	TGTGCCAGCAGCTCATACCTGGGACAGCTCAACTATGGCTACACCTTC	CASSSYLGQLNYGYTF
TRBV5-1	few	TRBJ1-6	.	TGCGCCAGCAGCTTGACGGGGGTCATCTCCTATAATTCACCCCTCCACTTT	CASSLTGVISYNSPLHF
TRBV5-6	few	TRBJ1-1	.	TGTGCCAGCAGCTTGGTCACAGCCGGTGAAGCTTTCTTT	CASSLVTAGEAFF
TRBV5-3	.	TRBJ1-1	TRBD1	TGTGCCAGAAGCACCCCTTCCGGGACAGGGGGTTTCTTT	CARSTPSGTGGFF
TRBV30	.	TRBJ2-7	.	TGTGCCTGGAGCTTACAGGACTACGAGCAGTACTTC	CAWSLQDYEQYF
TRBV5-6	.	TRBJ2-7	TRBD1	TGTTCCTCGGCTCAGGGGGTATACGAGCAGTACTTC	CSSAQGVYEQYF
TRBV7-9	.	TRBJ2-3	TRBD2	TGTGCCAGCAGCCCAATCGGACTAGCGGGCGCAGATACGCAGTATTTT	CASSPIGLAGADTQYF
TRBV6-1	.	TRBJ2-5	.	TGTGCCAGCATCCAGTGGGGGGAAGAGACCCAGTACTTC	CASIQWGEETQYF
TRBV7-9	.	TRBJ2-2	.	TGTTCCAGCAGCCCAGACAGGTACACCGGGGAGCTGTTTTTT	CSSSPDRYTGELFF
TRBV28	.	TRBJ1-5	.	TGTGCCAGCAGCCGGTTACCAACCGACAATCAGCCCCAGCATTTT	CASSRLPTDNQPQHF
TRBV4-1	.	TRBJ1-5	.	TGCGCCAGCAGCCAAGATATTAGCAATCAGCCCCAGCATTTT	CASSQDISNQPQHF
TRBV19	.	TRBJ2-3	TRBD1	TGTGCCAGTAGTACGCGGCGGTGGGACAGGGCCTTCACAGATACGCAGTATTTT	CASSTRRWDRAFTDTQYF
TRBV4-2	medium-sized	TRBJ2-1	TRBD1	TGTGCCAGCAGTACGAAGGACAGGGCCGGTGGGGATGAGCAGTTCTTC	CASSTKDRAGGDEQFF
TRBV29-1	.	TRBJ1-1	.	TGCAGCGTTGAATCGGTCAGGGGGAACACTGAAGCTTTCTTT	CSVESVRGNTEAFF
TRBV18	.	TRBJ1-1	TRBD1	TGTGCCAGCTCACCACGTGGACAGGGTACTGAAGCTTTCTTT	CASSPRGQGTEAFF
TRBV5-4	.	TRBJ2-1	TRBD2	TGTGCCAGCAGCCGGGGGGGGGCCAGGTCGGAGCGTGAGCAGTTCTTC	CASSRGGARSEREQFF
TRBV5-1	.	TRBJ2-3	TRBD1	TGCGCCAGCAGCTTGGGGGACAGGGGAGGTGAGGATACGCAGTATTTT	CASSLGDRGGEDTQYF
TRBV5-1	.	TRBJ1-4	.	TGCGCCAGCAGCTTGTCCCAGGCTAATGAAAAACTGTTTTTT	CASSLSQANEKLFF